This T cell receptor beta chain was sequenced for a study of identical twins. TCRdb ran MiXCR on the 5' RACE reads and lists one entry per CDR3 protein. Of roughly 220,000 distinct CDR3 sequences listed, around 6.5% are singletons. Notes on the study in general: There was more out-of-frame TCR alpha sharing in monozygotic twins than models estimated.

The table lists this clonotype with many counts. Its target is unknown. The data also belong to a second study, concerning T cells expressing NK-cell markers. That source notes: One of the eight sequenced donors was seronegative, whereas the other seven were HCMV-seropositive.

The receptor's source is a woman aged 18-29 years in good health. The sequencing input was CD8+ T cells sorted from blood.

CDR3 residues: CASSPTFVKGNTEAFF. CDR3 nucleotides: TGTGCCAGCAGCCCGACATTTGTTAAGGGGAACACTGAAGCTTTCTTT. This chain connects TRBV7-6 to TRBJ1-1; no definite D call. Per the germline V gene, CDR1 is SGHVS and CDR2 is FNYEAQ. The CDR3 spans 16 residues. Between the trimmed V and J ends, which lost 5 bases and 1 base, there was a span of 17 bases.